Listed here is a single T cell receptor beta chain. Assay: immunoSEQ multiplex PCR; the TCRdb copy retains only in-frame clones and omits some. This sample has about 79,000 clones, with roughly 90% found just once. This specimen comes from a study of blood T cell repertoires in COVID-19. The CDR3 contains 13 residues. V gave up 5 bases and J gave up 8 bases; unmatched junction bases: 10. Germline CDR1 is GTSNPN and CDR2 is SVGIG (reference sequence). This clonotype originated in a man between 45 and 60 years old with active COVID-19. The genes are TRBV30 and TRBJ1-2, with 8 bases matching TRBD1. Sample: peripheral blood. CDR3 sequence: CAWWKDRVGGYTF. The CDR3 DNA is TGTGCCTGGTGGAAGGACAGGGTAGGAGGCTACACCTTC.